This T cell receptor beta chain was found in a study of blood T cell repertoires in COVID-19. Study as a whole: COVID-19 samples, acute and convalescent, were from the United States, Italy and Spain. PBMCs, B-cell-depleted T cells, or T cells were the source of the cDNA or gDNA that made up the material.

Sequenced by immunoSEQ multiplex PCR; TCRdb stores in-frame clones only, minus some. The sample contains 250,000 to 300,000 clones, 85% to 90% of which appear only once. CDR1 is SGDLS and CDR2 is YYNGEE in the germline V gene. The J segment lost 4 bases and the V segment lost 0 bases, leaving 9 bases of the junction unmatched. The CDR3 length is 17 residues. The chain employs TRBV9 and TRBJ2-3, with TRBD2 matching over 9 bases. Sequencing was performed on peripheral blood. The origin of this receptor is a woman in her thirties or forties who had recovered from COVID-19. DNA for the CDR3: TGTGCCAGCAGCGTAGGCCCGCGGGAGGGCCTGGCAGATACGCAGTATTTT. It is translated as CASSVGPREGLADTQYF.